Reported below is one T cell receptor (beta chain). This sample was taken from a study of blood T cell repertoires in COVID-19. The CDR3 runs 13 residues. Trimming shortened V by 5 bases and J by 3 bases, and 10 bases separated the two germline ends. Germline V CDR1 and CDR2: LGHDT, YNNKEL (reference sequence). Authors' processing steps: From reference gene primer amplification, estimates of nucleated cell counts were derived. Generated by immunoSEQ multiplex PCR, the TCRdb table keeps only in-frame clones and is missing some. The V and J calls and clone size were taken over from that table, and D and trimming were inferred from the DNA. The sample carries 400,000 or so clones, over 85% recorded once.

This TCR derives from a man between 18 and 35 years old with COVID-19, enrolled during active disease. Source material: peripheral blood. V gene TRBV3-1 (or the pseudogene TRBV3-2) combines with J gene TRBJ1-1, with D maybe TRBD1 (6 bases). Here the CDR3 reads CASSEAGDTEAFF. The CDR3 nucleotides are TGTGCCAGCAGCGAGGCAGGGGACACTGAAGCTTTCTTT.